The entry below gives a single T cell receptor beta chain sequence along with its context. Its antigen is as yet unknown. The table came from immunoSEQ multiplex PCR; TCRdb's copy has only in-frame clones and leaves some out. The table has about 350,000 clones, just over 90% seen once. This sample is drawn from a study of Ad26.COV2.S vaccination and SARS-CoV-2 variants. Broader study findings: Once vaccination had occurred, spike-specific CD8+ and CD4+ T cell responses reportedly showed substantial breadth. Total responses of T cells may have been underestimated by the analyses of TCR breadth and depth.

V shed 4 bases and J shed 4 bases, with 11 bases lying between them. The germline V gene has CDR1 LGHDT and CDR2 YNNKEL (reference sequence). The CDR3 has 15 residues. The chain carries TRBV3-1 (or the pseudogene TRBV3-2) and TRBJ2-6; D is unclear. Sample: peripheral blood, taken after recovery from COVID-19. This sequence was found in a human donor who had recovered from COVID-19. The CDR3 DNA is TGTGCCAGCAGCCGAGCTACCCTCGGGGCCAACGTCCTGACTTTC. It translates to CASSRATLGANVLTF.